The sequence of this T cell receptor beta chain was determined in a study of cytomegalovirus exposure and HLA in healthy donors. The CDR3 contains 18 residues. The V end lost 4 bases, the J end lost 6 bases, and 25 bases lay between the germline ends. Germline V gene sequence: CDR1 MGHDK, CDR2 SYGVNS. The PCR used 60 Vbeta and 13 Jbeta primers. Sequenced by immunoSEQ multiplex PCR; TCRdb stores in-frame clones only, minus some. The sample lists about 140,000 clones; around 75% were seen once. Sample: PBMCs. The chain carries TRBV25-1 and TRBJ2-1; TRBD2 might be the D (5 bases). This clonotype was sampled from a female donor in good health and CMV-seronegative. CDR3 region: CASSGPPRDSARTNEQFF. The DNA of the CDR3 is TGTGCCAGCAGTGGCCCCCCCCGGGATAGTGCCCGGACCAATGAGCAGTTCTTC.